This T cell receptor beta chain was captured by sequencing in a study of blood T cell repertoires in COVID-19. Study overall: Acute-phase and convalescent COVID-19 samples originated in the United States, Italy and Spain.

This clone appeared a few times. Germline assignment: CDR1 SGHRS and CDR2 YFSETQ. With 2 bases removed from V and 7 bases from J, the gap between germline ends came to 10 bases. This CDR3 has 14 residues. Profiling relied on immunoSEQ multiplex PCR, and the TCRdb table lists in-frame clones only, not all of them. Here the sample spans roughly 75,000 clones, around nine tenths being singletons. This TCR was sampled from a man aged 80 or over with COVID-19, enrolled during active disease. V is TRBV5-1 and J is TRBJ1-6; unclear D gene. Sequencing used peripheral blood. CDR3 in DNA: TGCGCCAGCAGCTTCGGGATCGAGAATTCACCCCTCCACTTT. Translating gives CASSFGIENSPLHF.